This entry describes one T cell receptor (beta chain). The data were obtained in a study of cytomegalovirus exposure and HLA in healthy donors. CDR3 size: 15 residues. Germline loops: CDR1 SQVTM, CDR2 ANQGSEA. Clones were read by immunoSEQ multiplex PCR, and TCRdb kept only the in-frame ones, dropping some. The sample lists approximately 120,000 clones, about 88% seen once, with less than 2.5% in the top ten. The source material was PBMCs. This TCR was recovered from a woman aged 18-29 years in good health and CMV-seronegative. The J gene is TRBJ1-2, the V gene TRBV29-1, with a possible D match to TRBD1 (5 bases). The CDR3 nucleotides read TGCAGGGGGCCGGGACTGAGAGTCGGAAAGTGTGGCTACACCTTC. This encodes CRGPGLRVGKCGYTF.